The source of this T cell receptor beta chain is a study of blood T cell repertoires in COVID-19. Seattle-derived patients entered the study during active infection and were followed longitudinally. Measured with immunoSEQ multiplex PCR; TCRdb has only the in-frame clones, and not every one. The sample has about 160,000 clones; 92% are singletons. The CDR3 totals 14 residues. The J segment lost 6 bases and the V segment lost 6 bases, leaving 10 bases of the junction unmatched. CDR1 MNHEY and CDR2 SVGEGT come from the germline V gene. The sample consisted of peripheral blood. The clonotype originates from a man aged 30 to 39 with COVID-19, enrolled during active disease. The chain employs TRBV6-2 or TRBV6-3 and TRBJ1-1, with 7 bases lining up with TRBD1. CDR3 DNA sequence: TGTGCCAGCAGCCCCCGACAGGGTACCTCTGAAGCTTTCTTT. This encodes CASSPRQGTSEAFF.